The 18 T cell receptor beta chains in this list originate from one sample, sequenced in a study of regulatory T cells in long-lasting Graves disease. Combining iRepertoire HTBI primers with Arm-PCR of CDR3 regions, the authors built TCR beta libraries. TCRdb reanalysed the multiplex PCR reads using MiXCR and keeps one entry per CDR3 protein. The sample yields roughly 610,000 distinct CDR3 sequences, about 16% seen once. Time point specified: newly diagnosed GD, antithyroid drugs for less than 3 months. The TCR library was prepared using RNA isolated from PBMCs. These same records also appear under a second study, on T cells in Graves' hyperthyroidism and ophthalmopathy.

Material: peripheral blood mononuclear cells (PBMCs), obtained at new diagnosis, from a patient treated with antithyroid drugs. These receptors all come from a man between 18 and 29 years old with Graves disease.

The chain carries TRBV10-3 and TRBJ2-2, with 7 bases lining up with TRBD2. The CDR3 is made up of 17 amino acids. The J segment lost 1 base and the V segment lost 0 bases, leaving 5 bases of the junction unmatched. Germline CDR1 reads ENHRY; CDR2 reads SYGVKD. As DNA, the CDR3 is TGTGCCATCAGTGAGTCGATTGGGACTATGAACACCGGGGAGCTGTTTTTT. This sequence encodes CAISESIGTMNTGELFF.

The CDR3 nucleotides are TGCGCCAGCAGTGACTTACTAGGCTACGAGCAGTACTTC. This gives the protein CASSDLLGYEQYF. The chain joins TRBV10-1 to TRBJ2-7; D possibly corresponds to TRBD2 (5 bases). This CDR3 comprises 13 residues. The V gene lost 3 bases and the J gene lost 3 bases, with 9 bases spanning the gap. Germline assignment: CDR1 WNHNN and CDR2 SYGVQD (reference sequence).

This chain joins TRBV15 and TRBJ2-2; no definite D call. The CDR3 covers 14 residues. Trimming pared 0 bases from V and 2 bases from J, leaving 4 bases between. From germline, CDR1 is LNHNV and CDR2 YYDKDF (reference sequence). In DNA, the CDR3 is TGTGCCACCAGCAGAGACCAAAACACCGGGGAGCTGTTTTTT. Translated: CATSRDQNTGELFF.

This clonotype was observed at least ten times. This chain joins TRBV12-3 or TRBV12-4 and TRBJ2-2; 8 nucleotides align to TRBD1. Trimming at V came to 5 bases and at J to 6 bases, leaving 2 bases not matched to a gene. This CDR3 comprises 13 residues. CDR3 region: CASSPTGAGELFF. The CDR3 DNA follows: TGTGCCAGCAGTCCGACAGGGGCCGGGGAGCTGTTTTTT.

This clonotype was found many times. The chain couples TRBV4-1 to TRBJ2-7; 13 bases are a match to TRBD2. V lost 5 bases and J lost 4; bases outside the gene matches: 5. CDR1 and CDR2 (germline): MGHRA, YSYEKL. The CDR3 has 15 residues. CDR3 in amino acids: CASSVPGLAGYEQYF. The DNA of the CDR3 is TGCGCCAGCAGCGTCCCGGGACTAGCGGGGTACGAGCAGTACTTC.

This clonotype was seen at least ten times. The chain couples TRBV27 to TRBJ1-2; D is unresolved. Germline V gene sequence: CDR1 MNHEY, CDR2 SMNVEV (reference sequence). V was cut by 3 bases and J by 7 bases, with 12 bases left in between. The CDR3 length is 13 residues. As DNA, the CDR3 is TGTGCCAGCAGTTTTCTGGGAGCAGGTGGCTACACCTTC. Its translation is CASSFLGAGGYTF.

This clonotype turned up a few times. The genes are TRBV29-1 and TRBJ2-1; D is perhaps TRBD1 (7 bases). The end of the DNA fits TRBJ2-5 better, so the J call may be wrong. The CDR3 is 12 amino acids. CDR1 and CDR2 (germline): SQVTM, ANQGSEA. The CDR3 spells CSVDRGRETQYF. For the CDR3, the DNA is TGCAGCGTTGACAGGGGGAGGGAGACCCAGTACTTC.

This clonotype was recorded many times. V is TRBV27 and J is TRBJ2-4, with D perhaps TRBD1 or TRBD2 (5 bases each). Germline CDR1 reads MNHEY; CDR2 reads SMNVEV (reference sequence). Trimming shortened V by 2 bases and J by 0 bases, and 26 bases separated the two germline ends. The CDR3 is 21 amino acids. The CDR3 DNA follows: TGTGCCAGCAGTTTACGCCCGACAGAGGGAGCATGGAGGCTAGCCAAAAACATTCAGTACTTC. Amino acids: CASSLRPTEGAWRLAKNIQYF.

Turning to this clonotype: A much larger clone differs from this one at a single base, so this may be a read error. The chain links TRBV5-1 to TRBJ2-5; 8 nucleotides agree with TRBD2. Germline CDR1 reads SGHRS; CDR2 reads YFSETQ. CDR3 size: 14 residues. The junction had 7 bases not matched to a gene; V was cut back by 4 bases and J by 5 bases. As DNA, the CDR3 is TGCGCCAGCAGCCTCCAAACGGGAGGGGAGACCCAGTACTTC. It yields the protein CASSLQTGGETQYF.

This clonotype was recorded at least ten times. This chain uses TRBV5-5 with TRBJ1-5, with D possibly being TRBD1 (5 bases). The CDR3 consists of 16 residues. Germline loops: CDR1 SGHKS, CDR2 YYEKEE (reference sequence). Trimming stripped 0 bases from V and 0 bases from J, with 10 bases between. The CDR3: CASSLGGAVSNQPQHF. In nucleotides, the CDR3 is TGTGCCAGCAGCTTGGGTGGGGCAGTTAGCAATCAGCCCCAGCATTTT.

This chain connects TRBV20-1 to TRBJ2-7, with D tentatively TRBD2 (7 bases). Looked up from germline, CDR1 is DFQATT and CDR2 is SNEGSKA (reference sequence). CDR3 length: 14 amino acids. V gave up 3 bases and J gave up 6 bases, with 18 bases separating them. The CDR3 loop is CSASKGTGGPEQYF. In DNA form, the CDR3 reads TGCAGTGCTAGTAAAGGGACGGGGGGCCCCGAGCAGTACTTC.

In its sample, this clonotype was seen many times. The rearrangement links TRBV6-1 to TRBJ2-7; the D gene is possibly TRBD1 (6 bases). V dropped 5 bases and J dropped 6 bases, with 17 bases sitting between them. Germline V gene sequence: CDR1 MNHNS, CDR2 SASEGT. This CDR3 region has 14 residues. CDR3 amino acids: CASSRDGEGVEQYF. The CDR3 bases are TGTGCCAGCAGTCGTGACGGTGAGGGGGTCGAGCAGTACTTC.

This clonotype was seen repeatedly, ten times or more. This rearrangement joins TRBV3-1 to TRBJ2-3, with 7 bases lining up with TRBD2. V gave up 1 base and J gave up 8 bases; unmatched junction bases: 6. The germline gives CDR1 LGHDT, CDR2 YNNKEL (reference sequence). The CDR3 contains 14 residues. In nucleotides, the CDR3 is TGTGCCAGCAGCCAAGGACTCTTAGCGGGTACGCAGTATTTT. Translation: CASSQGLLAGTQYF.

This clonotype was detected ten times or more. CDR3 coding DNA: TGTGCCAGCAGCTTAGTTGTGACGAGACGCACAGATACGCAGTATTTT. Protein sequence: CASSLVVTRRTDTQYF. This rearrangement joins TRBV7-2 to TRBJ2-3; D is undetermined. Germline CDR1 is SGHTA and CDR2 is FQGNSA. The germline V and J ends were trimmed by 1 base and 1 base, with 12 bases remaining between them. This CDR3 spans 16 amino acids.

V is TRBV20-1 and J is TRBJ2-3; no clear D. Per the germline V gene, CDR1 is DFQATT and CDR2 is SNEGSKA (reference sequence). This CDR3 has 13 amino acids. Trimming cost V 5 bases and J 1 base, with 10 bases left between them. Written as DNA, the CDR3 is TGCAGTGCTGGCCTTATGGGCACAGATACGCAGTATTTT. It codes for CSAGLMGTDTQYF.

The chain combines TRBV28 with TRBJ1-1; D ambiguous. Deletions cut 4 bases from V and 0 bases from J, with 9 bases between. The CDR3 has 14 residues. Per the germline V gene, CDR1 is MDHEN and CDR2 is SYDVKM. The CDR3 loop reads CASSSFSLNTEAFF. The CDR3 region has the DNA TGTGCCAGCAGTTCTTTTAGCCTGAACACTGAAGCTTTCTTT.

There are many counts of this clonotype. This chain's CDR3 is CASSALAGLSEQYF. The DNA for the CDR3 is TGTGCCAGCAGCGCACTAGCGGGATTAAGCGAGCAGTACTTC. The chain employs TRBV3-1 and TRBJ2-7, with 10 bases matching TRBD2. This CDR3 has 14 residues. Germline CDR1 and CDR2: LGHDT and YNNKEL (reference sequence). With 5 bases clipped from V and 6 bases from J, the junction kept 7 bases outside the gene matches.

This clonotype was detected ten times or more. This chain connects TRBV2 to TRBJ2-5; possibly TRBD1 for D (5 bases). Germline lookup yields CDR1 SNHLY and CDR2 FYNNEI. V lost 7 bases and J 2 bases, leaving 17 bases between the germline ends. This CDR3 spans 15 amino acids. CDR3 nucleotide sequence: TGTGCCAGCATTCGTATGACAGTAAATCAAGAGACCCAGTACTTC. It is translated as CASIRMTVNQETQYF.